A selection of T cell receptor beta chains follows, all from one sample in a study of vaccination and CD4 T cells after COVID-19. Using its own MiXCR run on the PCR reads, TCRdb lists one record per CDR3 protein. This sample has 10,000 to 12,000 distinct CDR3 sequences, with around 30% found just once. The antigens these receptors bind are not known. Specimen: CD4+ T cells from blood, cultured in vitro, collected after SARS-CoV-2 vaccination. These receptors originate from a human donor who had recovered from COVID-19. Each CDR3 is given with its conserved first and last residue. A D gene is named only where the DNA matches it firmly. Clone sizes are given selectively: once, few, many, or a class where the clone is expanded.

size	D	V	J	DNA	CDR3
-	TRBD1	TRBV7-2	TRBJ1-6	TGTGCCAGCACCGAAAGACAGGGATTGTTTTCACCCCTCCACTTT	CASTERQGLFSPLHF
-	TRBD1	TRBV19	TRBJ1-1	TGTGCCAGTACTAACCAGGGGGGTGGCACTGAAGCTTTCTTT	CASTNQGGGTEAFF
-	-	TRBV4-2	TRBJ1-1	TGTGCCAGCAGCCAAGGGGGGCGGAACACTGAAGCTTTCTTT	CASSQGGRNTEAFF
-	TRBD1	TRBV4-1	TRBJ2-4	TGCGCCAGCAGCCAAGATCTAGGGACAGGGGGCACCAAAAACATTCAGTACTTC	CASSQDLGTGGTKNIQYF
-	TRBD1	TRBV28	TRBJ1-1	TGTGCCAGCAGTCCCTCGACAGGGAGGAGCACTGAAGCTTTCTTT	CASSPSTGRSTEAFF
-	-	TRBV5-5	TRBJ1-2	TGTGCCAGCAGCTTGACAGCTAACTATGGCTACACCTTC	CASSLTANYGYTF
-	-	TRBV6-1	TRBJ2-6	TGTGCCACCCGGGGGGCTTGGGGGGCCAACGTCCTGACTTTC	CATRGAWGANVLTF
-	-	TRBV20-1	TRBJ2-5	TGCAGTTCCGGTGGGCGCTTGGGAGTCGGGGAGACCCAGTACTTC	CSSGGRLGVGETQYF
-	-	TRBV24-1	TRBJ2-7	TGTGCCACCAGTGATACCGGGACAAATAGGGAGCAGTACTTC	CATSDTGTNREQYF
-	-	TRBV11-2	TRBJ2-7	TGTGCCAGCAGCTCATCGGCTCGGGAGATCCCCTACGAGCAGTACTTC	CASSSSAREIPYEQYF
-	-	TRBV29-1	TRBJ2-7	TGCAGCGTTCAAGGAAACGGCGAGCAGTACTTC	CSVQGNGEQYF
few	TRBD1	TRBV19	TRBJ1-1	TGTGCCAGTATAAAGGGACAGGGAATAGTAATGCCGAACACTGAAGCTTTCTTT	CASIKGQGIVMPNTEAFF
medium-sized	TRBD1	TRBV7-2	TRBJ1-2	TGTGCCAGCAGCCCCGGGACAGGGTTGAGGGGTGGCTACACCTTC	CASSPGTGLRGGYTF
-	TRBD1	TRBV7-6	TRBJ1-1	TGTGCCAGCAGCTTAGTGGCAGGGGGCGTCACTGAAGCTTTCTTT	CASSLVAGGVTEAFF
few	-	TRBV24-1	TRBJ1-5	TGTGCCACCAGTGATGGACAGTACAATCAGCCCCAGCATTTT	CATSDGQYNQPQHF
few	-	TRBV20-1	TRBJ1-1	TGCAGTGCAACGGGGCGGAGGCTCACTGAAGCTTTCTTT	CSATGRRLTEAFF
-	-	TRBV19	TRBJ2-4	TGTGCCAGTAGTATGGTAAAGGTCAAAAACATTCAGTACTTC	CASSMVKVKNIQYF
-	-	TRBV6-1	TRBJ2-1	TGTGCCAGCAGTGGCAGACCCCTCATTCCCTACAATGAGCAGTTCTTC	CASSGRPLIPYNEQFF
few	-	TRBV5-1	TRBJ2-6	TGCGCCAGCAGCCAACGGGGCGGGACGGCGGTGGGGCCCTCTGGGGCCAACGTCCTGACTTTC	CASSQRGGTAVGPSGANVLTF
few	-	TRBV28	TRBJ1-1	TGTGCCAGCAGTTTGTCAGGGAAGGGGGGCACTGAAGCTTTCTTT	CASSLSGKGGTEAFF
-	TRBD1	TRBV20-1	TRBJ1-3	TGCAGTGCTAGAGTCAGGGGGCGAGTAAACACCATATATTTT	CSARVRGRVNTIYF
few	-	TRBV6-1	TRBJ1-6	TGTGCCAGCAGGGAGCTTGGAGGGAGCTCCTATAATTCACCCCTCCACTTT	CASRELGGSSYNSPLHF
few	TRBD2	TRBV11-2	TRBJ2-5	TGTGCCAGCAGCTCGGGACTAGCGGGGGGGGAAGAGACCCAGTACTTC	CASSSGLAGGEETQYF
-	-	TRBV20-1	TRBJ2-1	TGCAGTGCGAAGAGGGGGCGGGATAGGATTGTGAATGAGCAGTTCTTC	CSAKRGRDRIVNEQFF
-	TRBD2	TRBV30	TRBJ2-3	TGTGCCTGGAGCGGCGTTCGACTAGCGGGAGGGGATACGCAGTATTTT	CAWSGVRLAGGDTQYF
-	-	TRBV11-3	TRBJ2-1	TGTGCCAGCAGCTTAGTGCCGGGGGAAGAGTTCTTC	CASSLVPGEEFF
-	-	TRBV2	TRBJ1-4	TGTGCCAGCAGCCTGAACAGGGATGAAAAACTGTTTTTT	CASSLNRDEKLFF
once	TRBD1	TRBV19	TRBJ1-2	TGTGCCAGTAGTATGTCCGGGACAGCAACTAACTATGGCTACACCTTC	CASSMSGTATNYGYTF
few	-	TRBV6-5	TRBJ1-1	TGTGCCAGCAGTTTCAGGAGGTCGAACACTGAAGCTTTCTTT	CASSFRRSNTEAFF
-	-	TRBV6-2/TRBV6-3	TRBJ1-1	TGTGCCAGCAGTTCCGGGGGCCTTATGAACACTGAAGCTTTCTTT	CASSSGGLMNTEAFF
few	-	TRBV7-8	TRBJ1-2	TGTGCCAGCAGCGACACCTTTTACTATGGCTACACCTTC	CASSDTFYYGYTF
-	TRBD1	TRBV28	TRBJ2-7	TGTGCCACCCACAGGGGTGTGTACGAGCAGTACTTC	CATHRGVYEQYF
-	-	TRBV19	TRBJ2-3	TGTGCCAGTTGCCCGGCAGATACGCAGTATTTT	CASCPADTQYF
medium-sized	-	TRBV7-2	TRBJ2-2	TGTGCCAGCAGCTTAGGGACAGTAACCGGGGAGCTGTTTTTT	CASSLGTVTGELFF
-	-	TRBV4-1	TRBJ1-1	TGCGCCAGCAGCCACGGGATCATGAACACTGAAGCTTTCTTT	CASSHGIMNTEAFF
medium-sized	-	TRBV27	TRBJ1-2	TGTGCCAGCAGTTTAAGGTGGGACGGGGGAAAAAGGGATGGCTACACCTTC	CASSLRWDGGKRDGYTF
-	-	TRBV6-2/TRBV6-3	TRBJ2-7	TGTGCCAGCACAATTAGCGGTTCCTACGAGCAGTACTTC	CASTISGSYEQYF
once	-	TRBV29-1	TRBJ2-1	TGCAGCGTTGAGGGGACCCAAGCGGTTGAGCAGTTCTTC	CSVEGTQAVEQFF
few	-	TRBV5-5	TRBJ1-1	TGTGCCAGCAGCTTGGAGGCTTCAGGGAACACTGAAGCTTTCTTT	CASSLEASGNTEAFF
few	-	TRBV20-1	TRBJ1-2	TGCAGTGCTCTACCCGACTATGGCTACACCTTC	CSALPDYGYTF
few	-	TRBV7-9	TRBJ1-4	TGTGCCAGCAGCTTAACCCTTTACGAAAAACTGTTTTTT	CASSLTLYEKLFF
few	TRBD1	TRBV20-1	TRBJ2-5	TGCAGTGCCCCTAGACAGGGCATTCTTGGGACCCAGTACTTC	CSAPRQGILGTQYF
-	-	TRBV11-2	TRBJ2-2	TGTGCCAGCAGCCTAATAGCAGGGTGGGACGGGGAGCTGTTTTTT	CASSLIAGWDGELFF
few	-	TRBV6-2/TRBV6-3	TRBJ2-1	TGTGCCAGCAGTTACCGGGCCAATGAGCAGTTCTTC	CASSYRANEQFF
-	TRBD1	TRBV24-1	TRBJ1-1	TGTGCCACCAGTGACAACAGGGGGATTGGCACTGAAGCTTTCTTT	CATSDNRGIGTEAFF
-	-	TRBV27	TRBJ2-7	TGTGCCAGCAGTCCCCGGACACTCGCGGCCGAGCAGTACTTC	CASSPRTLAAEQYF
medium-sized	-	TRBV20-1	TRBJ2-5	TGCAGTGCTAGTGGGTTAGACAACCAAGAGACCCAGTACTTC	CSASGLDNQETQYF
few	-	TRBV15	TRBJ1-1	TGTGCCACCAGCAGACAGATCCAGAACACTGAAGCTTTCTTT	CATSRQIQNTEAFF
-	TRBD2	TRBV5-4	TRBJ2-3	TGTGCCAGCAGCTTGTGGGTAGCGGGGCTAAGCACAGATACGCAGTATTTT	CASSLWVAGLSTDTQYF
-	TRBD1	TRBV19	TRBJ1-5	TGTGCCAGTAGTCCGGAACCCGGACAGGGGATGAGGAATCAGCCCCAGCATTTT	CASSPEPGQGMRNQPQHF
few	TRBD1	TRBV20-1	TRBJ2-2	TGCAGTGCTGGACATCCGCCCCACCTACGACAGGGGACCGGGGAGCTGTTTTTT	CSAGHPPHLRQGTGELFF
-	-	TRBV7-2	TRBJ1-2	TGTGCCAGCAGCTTAGGATGGCAAACGTATGGCTACACCTTC	CASSLGWQTYGYTF